This T cell receptor (beta chain) was recorded in a study of lung T cells in sarcoidosis with Löfgren's syndrome. General observations from the study: Multiple Löfgren's syndrome patients reportedly shared TRAV12-1 and TRBV2 CDR3 motifs. In alpha-beta pairs, TRAV12-1 favored TRBV2, and their CDR3s were homologous.

CDR3 length equals 14 residues. Germline V lookup: CDR1 LNHNV, CDR2 YYDKDF (reference sequence). The ends were cut back, 1 base at V and 3 bases at J, with 10 bases in the middle. TCRdb independently ran MiXCR on the reads; one entry per CDR3 protein. The sample includes 15,000 to 20,000 distinct CDR3 sequences, about 20% of them seen just once. This clonotype was recorded at least ten times. The target antigen is unknown. The origin of this receptor is a human donor with sarcoidosis (Löfgren's syndrome or another form), or a control subject (not recorded which). The chain links TRBV15 to TRBJ2-7; D perhaps matches TRBD2 (6 bases). The sequenced material came from CD4+ T cells from PBMCs. Written as DNA, the CDR3 is TGTGCCACCAGCAGAGCGACGGGAGACTACGAGCAGTACTTC. It yields the protein CATSRATGDYEQYF.